This entry lists 18 T cell receptor beta chains sequenced from one sample in a study of graft-versus-host responses after intestinal transplantation. Produced via immunoSEQ multiplex PCR; TCRdb's table is partial and in-frame only. The sample lists some 45,000 clones, roughly nine tenths seen once, with 4.4% in the top ten. The sample consisted of PBMCs, taken 524 days after transplant. These receptor sequences come from a human patient who received an intestinal transplant, so some T cells may come from the graft donor.

The rearrangement links TRBV27 to TRBJ2-7; 8 bases are a match to TRBD2. Germline trimming cut 5 bases from V and 3 bases from J; bases unmatched to any gene: 6. CDR1 is MNHEY, CDR2 SMNVEV, per germline (reference sequence). The CDR3 has 14 amino acids. CDR3 amino acids: CASSGSGSGYEQYF. Here the CDR3 DNA reads TGTGCCAGCAGTGGAAGCGGGAGTGGCTACGAGCAGTACTTC.

The chain couples TRBV19 to TRBJ1-1, with TRBD1 matching over 7 bases. The length of the CDR3 is 14 residues. The germline V gene has CDR1 LNHDA and CDR2 SQIVND (reference sequence). J gave up 6 bases and V 5 bases, and 9 bases lay outside the gene matches. The CDR3 is CASSEGQSMAEAFF. CDR3 bases: TGTGCCAGTAGTGAGGGACAGTCCATGGCTGAAGCTTTCTTT.

The chain links TRBV7-2 to TRBJ2-1; 9 bases line up with TRBD2. Trimming took 1 base from V and 4 from J; bases not matched to a gene: 2. Germline V CDR1 and CDR2: SGHTA, FQGNSA. The CDR3 consists of 15 residues. The CDR3 coding sequence is TGTGCCAGCAGCTTAGATGCGGGAGGGTACAATGAGCAGTTCTTC. Amino acid sequence: CASSLDAGGYNEQFF.

The chain recombines TRBV6-5 with TRBJ1-1; 8 bases are a match to TRBD1. V shed 0 bases, J shed 0 bases, and the junction held 3 bases outside the gene matches. This CDR3 comprises 16 residues. Germline CDR1 reads MNHEY; CDR2 reads SVGAGI. CDR3 amino acids: CASSYSKGQVNTEAFF. CDR3 bases: TGTGCCAGCAGTTACTCGAAGGGACAGGTGAACACTGAAGCTTTCTTT.

The table lists this clone with a count of one. This chain uses TRBV7-9 with TRBJ2-2; D gene ambiguous. CDR1 SEHNR and CDR2 FQNEAQ come from the germline V gene (reference sequence). V lost 5 bases and J 5 bases, leaving 12 bases between the germline ends. The CDR3 runs 14 residues. In DNA, the CDR3 is TGTGCCAGCAGCCATCCCTACAAAACCGGGGAGCTGTTTTTT. This gives the protein CASSHPYKTGELFF.

The chain links TRBV21-1 to TRBJ2-5. TRBV21-1 is a documented pseudogene. The CDR3 spans 15 residues. The CDR3 spells CASSKGVGHQETQYF. Here the CDR3 DNA reads TGTGCCAGCAGCAAAGGGGTTGGCCACCAAGAGACCCAGTACTTC.

The rearrangement joins TRBV21-1 to TRBJ2-5; TRBD1 was called by the table and not checked on the DNA. TRBV21-1 is a documented pseudogene. The CDR3 is made up of 14 amino acids. CDR3: CASSKGQGAKTQYF. The CDR3 coding sequence is TGTGCCAGCAGCAAAGGCCAGGGGGCGAAGACCCAGTACTTC.

The chain carries TRBV18 and TRBJ1-1; D remains ambiguous. The V gene's germline CDR1 is KGHSH and CDR2 LQKENI. V was shortened by 3 bases and J by 1 base, with 9 bases between the two germline ends. This CDR3 has 14 amino acids. The CDR3 DNA reads TGTGCCAGCTCACCCGCGATCGGGAACACTGAAGCTTTCTTT. This sequence encodes CASSPAIGNTEAFF.

V usage is TRBV10-1 and J usage is TRBJ2-2; no definite D call. Trimming left V 0 bases short and J 0 bases short, with 8 bases between. The CDR3 spans 16 residues. CDR1 and CDR2 (germline): WNHNN, SYGVQD (reference sequence). The CDR3 protein is CASSESGQANTGELFF. The CDR3 DNA sequence: TGCGCCAGCAGTGAGTCAGGCCAGGCGAACACCGGGGAGCTGTTTTTT.

The chain employs TRBV19 and TRBJ1-1, with 11 positions matching TRBD1. Germline V CDR1 and CDR2: LNHDA, SQIVND (reference sequence). After removal of 5 bases from V and 0 bases from J, the junction contained 8 bases not matched to a gene. This CDR3 comprises 17 residues. The DNA for the CDR3 is TGTGCCAGTAGTGCCGCCGGGACAGGGGGATTGAACACTGAAGCTTTCTTT. Translating gives CASSAAGTGGLNTEAFF.

This chain links TRBV20-1 with TRBJ2-5; D unresolved. The V end lost 2 bases, the J end lost 2 bases, and 3 bases lay between the germline ends. Per the germline V gene, CDR1 is DFQATT and CDR2 is SNEGSKA (reference sequence). This CDR3 spans 11 amino acids. CDR3 coding DNA: TGCAGTGCTAGACCACAAGAGACCCAGTACTTC. This translates into CSARPQETQYF.

The chain couples TRBV7-3 to TRBJ2-5, with D possibly matching TRBD1 (5 bases). With 4 bases removed from V and 7 bases from J, the gap between germline ends came to 13 bases. This CDR3 region has 13 residues. Germline CDR1 reads SGHTA; CDR2 reads FQGTGA. The CDR3 region is CASSSGQMGTQYF. The DNA of the CDR3 is TGTGCCAGCAGCTCCGGACAAATGGGGACCCAGTACTTC.

V and J are TRBV5-3 and TRBJ2-1; TRBD2 matches 9 bases. TRBV5-3 has ORF status, its function being uncertain. This CDR3 comprises 16 residues. V dropped 0 bases and J dropped 6; count of bases not matched to a gene: 7. CDR3 nucleotide sequence: TGTGCCAGAAGCTTGGCTAAAGCGGGAGGAGGCAATGAGCAGTTCTTC. Translation: CARSLAKAGGGNEQFF.

This clone was observed a handful of times. This sequence joins TRBV20-1 and TRBJ1-2; D is unclear. Germline CDR1 and CDR2: DFQATT and SNEGSKA (reference sequence). The CDR3 is made up of 10 amino acids. The V and J ends lost 4 bases and 4 bases respectively, with 4 bases between them. CDR3 residues: CSATSYGYTF. The CDR3 DNA follows: TGCAGTGCTACAAGCTATGGCTACACCTTC.

The V and J genes are TRBV19 and TRBJ2-4; the match to TRBD2 covers 11 bases. The germline V gene encodes CDR1 LNHDA and CDR2 SQIVND (reference sequence). V shed 5 bases, J shed 0 bases, and the junction held 12 bases outside the gene matches. The CDR3 totals 19 residues. This CDR3 is CASSPLTSGERLAKNIQYF. The CDR3 DNA reads as TGTGCCAGTAGTCCCCTGACTAGCGGGGAGAGACTAGCCAAAAACATTCAGTACTTC.

The chain uses TRBV27 and TRBJ2-7; 12 nucleotides agree with TRBD2. Germline V lookup: CDR1 MNHEY, CDR2 SMNVEV (reference sequence). The CDR3 is 14 residues long. Trimming removed 6 bases from V and 5 bases from J; junction bases left unmatched: 5. The CDR3 here is CASRRTSGNHEQYF. CDR3 sequence (DNA): TGTGCCAGCAGACGGACTAGCGGGAACCACGAGCAGTACTTC.

V and J are TRBV6-1 and TRBJ1-5; TRBD1 aligns across 7 bases. Germline values: CDR1 MNHNS, CDR2 SASEGT. This CDR3 is 15 amino acids long. The V segment lost 5 bases and the J segment 3 bases; nucleotides outside the gene matches: 7. In DNA, the CDR3 is TGTGCCAGCAGTCTCCGGGACAGATACAATCAGCCCCAGCATTTT. This encodes CASSLRDRYNQPQHF.

The V call is TRBV30, the J call TRBJ1-2, with 9 nucleotides matching TRBD1. J was trimmed by 6 bases and V by 4 bases; bases with no gene match: 6. Germline CDR1 GTSNPN, CDR2 SVGIG (reference sequence). The CDR3 is 13 amino acids. CDR3 coding DNA: TGTGCCTGGACCCGGGACAGGGCTGATGGCTACACCTTC. Translation gives CAWTRDRADGYTF. Complete variable domain (other parts from reference TRBV30 and TRBJ1-2): SQTIHQWPATLVQPVGSPLSLECTVEGTSNPNLYWYRQAAGRGLQLLFYSVGIGQISSEVPQNLSASRPQDRQFILSSKKLLLSDSGFYLCAWTRDRADGYTFGSGTRLTVV.